The rows below give T cell receptor beta chains drawn from one sample of a study of T-cell reconstitution after alpha-beta-depleted transplantation in children. TCRdb called the PCR reads again in MiXCR, with one record for every CDR3 protein. The table lists 90,000 to 100,000 distinct CDR3 sequences, about a quarter of them singletons. The sample was PBMCs, taken before TCRalphabeta/CD19-depleted stem cell transplant. These receptors were obtained from a boy aged 2 to 9 with acute lymphoblastic leukemia, due to receive a stem cell transplant. Each CDR3 is given with its conserved first and last residue. A D gene is named only where the DNA matches it firmly. Clone size, where shown, is once, few, many, or a class for clones that have expanded.

TRBJ2-5	few	TRBV10-3	TRBD2	CAISETSGGAGETQYF	TGTGCCATCAGTGAGACTAGCGGAGGGGCCGGAGAGACCCAGTACTTC
TRBJ2-7	-	TRBV10-3	TRBD1	CAISEGTGQNSYEQYF	TGTGCCATCAGTGAGGGGACGGGACAGAACTCCTACGAGCAGTACTTC
TRBJ2-1	many	TRBV4-1	TRBD2	CASSQQTSGSYNEQFF	TGCGCCAGCAGCCAACAGACTAGCGGGAGCTACAATGAGCAGTTCTTC
TRBJ2-1	-	TRBV5-4	-	CASSLVDRSYNEQFF	TGTGCCAGCAGCTTAGTCGACAGGTCCTACAATGAGCAGTTCTTC
TRBJ2-7	-	TRBV29-1	-	CSVVNSSYEQYF	TGCAGCGTTGTAAATAGCTCCTACGAGCAGTACTTC
TRBJ2-3	many	TRBV20-1	TRBD2	CSAPRSSGGAAGTQYF	TGCAGTGCTCCTCGTTCTAGCGGAGGGGCCGCCGGTACGCAGTATTTT
TRBJ1-5	once	TRBV5-1	-	CASSLEGDKNQPQHF	TGCGCCAGCAGCTTGGAAGGGGACAAGAATCAGCCCCAGCATTTT
TRBJ2-1	many	TRBV5-1	TRBD2	CASSVGSGGRVNEQFF	TGCGCCAGCAGTGTAGGGAGCGGCGGGAGGGTCAATGAGCAGTTCTTC
TRBJ2-7	few	TRBV20-1	TRBD1	CSARANAGTGTYEQYF	TGCAGTGCTAGAGCAAATGCCGGGACAGGTACCTACGAGCAGTACTTC
TRBJ2-7	few	TRBV27	-	CASSGGTDLSEQYF	TGTGCCAGCAGTGGCGGGACAGACCTTAGCGAGCAGTACTTC
TRBJ1-4	many	TRBV27	TRBD1	CASSGQGPFIREKLFF	TGTGCCAGCAGCGGACAGGGGCCCTTTATTAGGGAAAAACTGTTTTTT
TRBJ2-7	many	TRBV5-1	-	CASSPEGSYEQYF	TGCGCCAGCAGCCCCGAGGGTTCCTACGAGCAGTACTTC
TRBJ2-7	few	TRBV28	-	CASISRGARYEQYF	TGTGCCAGCATATCCAGAGGGGCCCGTTACGAGCAGTACTTC